The rows below give T cell receptor beta chains drawn from one sample of a study of T cell changes during pregnancy in multiple sclerosis. Clones were read by immunoSEQ multiplex PCR, and TCRdb kept only the in-frame ones, dropping some. The sample carries roughly 44,000 clones, around 90% recorded once. The source material was CD8+ T cells from peripheral blood mononuclear cells, sampled after pregnancy. These receptors were taken from a female donor in good health, enrolled as a control in a pregnancy study. Both conserved end residues are part of each CDR3. A D gene is named only where the DNA matches it firmly. Clone size is given for some rows only: seen once, a few or many times, or a class if the clone is expanded.

J | V | size | D | DNA | CDR3
TRBJ1-5 | TRBV15 | . | . | TGTGCCACCAGCTCCAGGGTTGGCAATCAGCCCCAGCATTTT | CATSSRVGNQPQHF
TRBJ2-7 | TRBV19 | . | TRBD1 | TGTGCCAGTAGTAACGGGGCCGGGACAGGGGTTCGATACGAGCAGTACTTC | CASSNGAGTGVRYEQYF
TRBJ1-4 | TRBV9 | once | . | TGTGCCAGCAGCGGGGGCTCAACTAATGAAAAACTGTTTTTT | CASSGGSTNEKLFF
TRBJ1-1 | TRBV7-9 | . | . | TGTGCCAGCAGCTTAGACAGTAATGAAGCTTTCTTT | CASSLDSNEAFF
TRBJ2-1 | TRBV6-5 | . | TRBD2 | TGTGCCAGCAGTTACTCGACTAGCGGGGCGGGCAATGAGCAGTTCTTC | CASSYSTSGAGNEQFF
TRBJ2-2 | TRBV6-4 | . | . | TGTGCCAGCAGTGATAGACTAGACACCGGGGAGCTGTTTTTT | CASSDRLDTGELFF
TRBJ2-5 | TRBV10-3 | . | TRBD1 | TGTGCCATCAGTGACTCAGGGGGAGCCGAGAGAACCCAGTACTTC | CAISDSGGAERTQYF
TRBJ1-2 | TRBV23-1 | . | TRBD1 | TGCGCCAGCGGATTGTTTAAGGGGGCGCGGTGTGTGGCCTTTCCCTATGGCTACACCTTC | CASGLFKGARCVAFPYGYTF
TRBJ2-1 | TRBV19 | . | TRBD2 | TGTGCCAGCAGGACTAGCGGGGGCTCCTACAATGAGCAGTTCTTC | CASRTSGGSYNEQFF
TRBJ1-1 | TRBV4-2 | few | . | TGTGCCAGCAGCCAAGATTTGAGCGAGAACACTGAAGCTTTCTTT | CASSQDLSENTEAFF
TRBJ1-1 | TRBV27 | . | . | TGTGCCAGCAGTTCGAGCACTGAAGCTTTCTTT | CASSSSTEAFF
TRBJ2-7 | TRBV4-1 | once | . | TGCGCCAGCAGTTATCTGTTCTCCTACGAGCAGTACTTC | CASSYLFSYEQYF
TRBJ2-7 | TRBV7-2 | . | TRBD1 | TGTGCCAGCAGCACTGGACAGGAGTCCTACGAGCAGTACTTC | CASSTGQESYEQYF
TRBJ1-6 | TRBV2 | . | TRBD1 | TGTGCCAGCAGTGAGGGGGACAGCGACTCACCCCTCCACTTT | CASSEGDSDSPLHF
TRBJ2-5 | TRBV11-3 | once | TRBD2 | TGTGCCAGCAGCACGGGGGGGCGAGAGACCCAGTACTTC | CASSTGGRETQYF
TRBJ1-5 | TRBV28 | . | TRBD1 | TGTGCCAGCAGCTCAGTCCTTTCTGGGACAGGGATGGATCAGCCCCAGCATTTT | CASSSVLSGTGMDQPQHF
TRBJ1-6 | TRBV4-2 | . | TRBD1 | TGTGCCAGCAGCCTCGCCGGGACAGACAATTCACCCCTCCACTTT | CASSLAGTDNSPLHF
TRBJ2-7 | TRBV5-4 | . | TRBD1 | TGTGCCAGCAGCTTGGACAGGGGGACCTACGAGCAGTACTTC | CASSLDRGTYEQYF
TRBJ1-2 | TRBV4-3 | . | TRBD1 | TGCGCCAGCAGCCAAGACAGGGGGGACTATGGCTACACCTTC | CASSQDRGDYGYTF
TRBJ1-4 | TRBV21-1 | once | . | TGTGCCAGCCCTAGGAGGAGGGGGGGCGCGTGTGAAAAACTGTTTTTT | CASPRRRGGACEKLFF
TRBJ1-1 | TRBV27 | . | . | TGTGCCAGCAGTTTAGCCCCAGGGAACACTGAAGCTTTCTTT | CASSLAPGNTEAFF
TRBJ2-1 | TRBV4-3 | . | . | TGCGCCAGCAGCCAAAGAGGGGGGGACCCTTACAATGAGCAGTTCTTC | CASSQRGGDPYNEQFF
TRBJ1-1 | TRBV4-2 | few | . | TGTGCCAGCAGCCAGGGGCGGGAAGCTTTCTTT | CASSQGREAFF
TRBJ2-6 | TRBV7-8 | . | . | TGTGCCAGCAGCTCCCTACCTCCGGACAATATCCTCTCTGGGGCCAACGTCCTGACTTTC | CASSSLPPDNILSGANVLTF
TRBJ2-5 | TRBV7-9 | once | . | TGTGCCAGCAGCAGCGAAAGGGGGACCCAGTACTTC | CASSSERGTQYF
TRBJ1-1 | TRBV6-1 | . | . | TGTGCCAGCAGTGAAGCCCAACATCTGGGGGGGACTGAAGCTTTCTTT | CASSEAQHLGGTEAFF
TRBJ1-6 | TRBV7-9 | . | TRBD1 | TGTGCCAGCAGCCCCCTTCGAGGGGGCGATTCACCCCTCCACTTT | CASSPLRGGDSPLHF
TRBJ2-7 | TRBV27 | . | TRBD2 | TGTGCCAGCAGGCCCGGGACTAGCGGACCCGTCTCCTACGAGCAGTACTTC | CASRPGTSGPVSYEQYF
TRBJ2-7 | TRBV7-9 | . | . | TGTGCCGTAATAGGGGTATCCTACGAGCAGTACTTC | CAVIGVSYEQYF
TRBJ1-5 | TRBV21-1 | . | . | TGTGCCAGCAGTATCAGGGGCCAACTAAATCAGCCCCAGCATTTT | CASSIRGQLNQPQHF
TRBJ2-7 | TRBV19 | . | . | TGTGCCAGTAGTCCCGGTTCCTACGAGCAGTACTTC | CASSPGSYEQYF
TRBJ2-7 | TRBV4-2 | . | . | TGTGCCAGCAGCCAAGGGCTCGACTACGAGCAGTACTTC | CASSQGLDYEQYF
TRBJ2-3 | TRBV5-4 | . | TRBD2 | TGTGCCAGCAGCTCCACGGCGGTAGCGGGGGATACGCAGTATTTT | CASSSTAVAGDTQYF
TRBJ1-2 | TRBV7-9 | . | TRBD1 | TGTGCCAGCAGCTTCCGGGACAGCGTTAACTATGGCTACACCTTC | CASSFRDSVNYGYTF
TRBJ1-2 | TRBV10-3 | . | TRBD1 | TGTGCCATCAATTCCGGGACAGCCTTGGGCTACACCTTC | CAINSGTALGYTF
TRBJ1-3 | TRBV9 | . | . | TGTGCCAGCAGCGCCTCGGGGAGCTCTGGAAACACCATATATTTT | CASSASGSSGNTIYF
TRBJ1-2 | TRBV28 | . | . | TGTGCCAGCAGTTTATCCCCGGACAGCCATGGCTACACCTTC | CASSLSPDSHGYTF
TRBJ2-2 | TRBV10-2 | . | TRBD1 | TGCGCCAGCACCTGGACAGGGGAAACCGGGGAGCTGTTTTTT | CASTWTGETGELFF
TRBJ1-4 | TRBV7-9 | . | . | TGTGCCAGCAGCTTAGCCGAGGGGAGGGAAGAAAAACTGTTTTTT | CASSLAEGREEKLFF
TRBJ2-4 | TRBV27 | once | . | TGTGCCAGCAGTGACTCAGCCAAAAACATTCAGTACTTC | CASSDSAKNIQYF
TRBJ2-5 | TRBV7-9 | . | TRBD2 | TGTGCCAGCAGCTTTGGACTAGCGGCAATGGAGACCCAGTACTTC | CASSFGLAAMETQYF
TRBJ2-1 | TRBV25-1 | . | . | TGTGCCAGCAGTGGGGCTGGTGAGCAGTTCTTC | CASSGAGEQFF